The 13 T cell receptor beta chains listed next were all sequenced from one sample in a study of sequential checkpoint blockade in melanoma. Treatment given: randomized to nivolumab then ipilimumab (arm A) or the reverse (arm B). Assay used: immunoSEQ multiplex PCR; TCRdb lists only in-frame clones, some missing. The sample lists about 11,000 clones; approximately 72% were seen once. Specimen: CD8+ T cells sorted from blood (inferred from file names), collected from a patient given nivolumab and ipilimumab in sequence. Receptor source: a human donor with melanoma.

The rearrangement uses TRBV9 and TRBJ1-1; possible D gene TRBD1, 6 bases. Trimming cost V 3 bases and J 4 bases, with 16 bases left between them. The CDR3 has 15 residues. The germline V gene has CDR1 SGDLS and CDR2 YYNGEE. The CDR3 sequence is CASSGNQGIRTEAFF. CDR3 bases: TGTGCCAGCAGCGGAAATCAGGGGATCCGCACTGAAGCTTTCTTT.

V usage is TRBV5-6 and J usage is TRBJ1-2; D is undetermined. V dropped 1 base and J dropped 8 bases, with 15 bases sitting between them. The CDR3 totals 14 residues. Germline lookup yields CDR1 SGHDT and CDR2 YYEEEE. CDR3 region: CASSLWEGTWGYTF. The CDR3 region has the DNA TGTGCCAGCAGCTTGTGGGAGGGAACCTGGGGCTACACCTTC. Looking up the rest from reference TRBV5-6 and TRBJ1-2 gives the full variable domain: DAGVTQSPTHLIKTRGQQVTLRCSPKSGHDTVSWYQQALGQGPQFIFQYYEEEERQRGNFPDRFSGHQFPNYSSELNVNALLLGDSALYLCASSLWEGTWGYTFGSGTRLTVV.

The rearrangement links TRBV15 to TRBJ2-7, with a possible D match to TRBD2 (6 bases). Germline CDR1 LNHNV, CDR2 YYDKDF (reference sequence). The CDR3 has 14 amino acids. The V end was cut by 0 bases, the J end by 3 bases, with 9 bases between. The CDR3 loop reads CATSRESGSYEQYF. As DNA, the CDR3 is TGTGCCACCAGCAGAGAGTCCGGGAGCTACGAGCAGTACTTC.

The chain uses TRBV5-6 and TRBJ2-1; possible D gene TRBD1, 6 bases. The V gene's germline CDR1 is SGHDT and CDR2 YYEEEE. CDR3 length equals 15 residues. V was trimmed by 4 bases and J by 3 bases, leaving 14 bases between them. The CDR3, as DNA: TGTGCCAGCAGCGTCACAGGGCATTTCTACAATGAGCAGTTCTTC. As protein: CASSVTGHFYNEQFF.

The J gene is TRBJ1-2, the V gene TRBV6-1; 7 nucleotides match TRBD1. V gave up 4 bases and J gave up 4 bases; unmatched junction bases: 6. The germline V gene encodes CDR1 MNHNS and CDR2 SASEGT. This CDR3 contains 14 residues. For the CDR3, the DNA is TGTGCCAGCAGTGCCCCGGGACAGCCCTATGGCTACACCTTC. Encoded protein: CASSAPGQPYGYTF.

This rearrangement joins TRBV27 to TRBJ1-1, with D possibly TRBD1 on 5 matching bases. This CDR3 has 14 residues. Germline-derived CDR1 and CDR2 are MNHEY and SMNVEV (reference sequence). V was cut by 6 bases and J by 0 bases, with 11 bases left in between. The CDR3 here is CASRTDTLNTEAFF. CDR3 bases: TGTGCCAGCAGGACAGACACATTGAACACTGAAGCTTTCTTT.

This clone has a single count. The chain is built from TRBV11-2 and TRBJ2-1, with TRBD2 as a possible D gene (5 bases). Germline CDR1 is SGHAT and CDR2 is FQNNGV. The CDR3 extends over 14 amino acids. V lost 3 bases and J lost 8, with 14 bases in between. The CDR3 sequence is CASSLARVLDEQFF. CDR3 bases: TGTGCCAGCAGCTTGGCGAGGGTCCTCGATGAGCAGTTCTTC.

The chain carries TRBV6-1 and TRBJ1-5, with 7 bases lining up with TRBD1. CDR1 is MNHNS and CDR2 is SASEGT in the germline V gene. This CDR3 spans 14 amino acids. The V gene end was trimmed by 3 bases and the J gene end by 2 bases; junction bases not matched to a gene: 1. CDR3 DNA sequence: TGTGCCAGCAGTGACACAGGGGGCAATCAGCCCCAGCATTTT. It specifies CASSDTGGNQPQHF.

V and J are TRBV6-1 and TRBJ1-2; D call uncertain. The V end lost 4 bases, the J end lost 4 bases, and 22 bases lay between the germline ends. This CDR3 is 17 amino acids long. Germline values: CDR1 MNHNS, CDR2 SASEGT. The CDR3 nucleotides are TGTGCCAGCAGTGCTGCTCTTGGGCCCAACCGGGGCTATGGCTACACCTTC. Encoded protein: CASSAALGPNRGYGYTF.

V is TRBV28 and J is TRBJ2-1; TRBD2 aligns across 13 bases. V lost 7 bases to trimming and J lost 9 bases; unmatched junction nucleotides: 12. CDR3 size: 16 residues. Germline CDR1 MDHEN, CDR2 SYDVKM. The CDR3 protein is CASTTSLAGGWGEQFF. CDR3 bases: TGTGCCAGCACCACATCACTAGCGGGAGGGTGGGGTGAGCAGTTCTTC.

V is TRBV10-3 and J is TRBJ2-1, with TRBD2 identical over 10 bases. Germline values: CDR1 ENHRY, CDR2 SYGVKD. The CDR3 sequence is 14 residues long. Trimming cost V 6 bases and J 3 bases; bases outside gene matches: 2. The CDR3 region is CAIRSGGGYNEQFF. CDR3 in DNA: TGTGCCATCAGGAGCGGGGGGGGCTACAATGAGCAGTTCTTC.

This sequence joins TRBV19 and TRBJ2-7, with D possibly matching TRBD1 (6 bases). The CDR3 length is 14 residues. Germline V gene data show CDR1 as LNHDA and CDR2 as SQIVND (reference sequence). Trimming stripped 4 bases from V and 0 bases from J, with 10 bases between. The CDR3: CASSKTGYSYEQYF. Here the CDR3 DNA reads TGTGCCAGTAGTAAAACAGGGTACTCCTACGAGCAGTACTTC.

The chain recombines TRBV11-1 with TRBJ1-3; 7 bases fit TRBD1. The germline gives CDR1 SGHAT, CDR2 FQDESV (reference sequence). Unmatched junction bases numbered 5, after V lost 2 bases and J lost 7 bases. This CDR3 region has 14 residues. The CDR3 region has the DNA TGTGCCAGCAGCTTATCGACAGGGCGGAACACCATATATTTT. Encoded protein: CASSLSTGRNTIYF.